This paragraph covers one TCR beta chain sequence. A much larger clone lies a single base off, so this may be a read error. These data come from a study of spatial heterogeneity in lung cancer. Study information: The library had UMIs, and each TCR and UMI pair averaged more than ten raw reads.

The CDR3 consists of 17 residues. Deletions cut 6 bases from V and 4 bases from J, with 24 bases between. CDR1 and CDR2 from the germline V gene are SNHLY and FYNNEI. Every TCR cDNA molecule bore a unique molecular identifier. TCRdb passed the 5' RACE reads through MiXCR, listing each CDR3 protein once. This repertoire shows around 3,200 distinct CDR3 sequences, approximately 16% found once; its top ten account for around 84%. Indicated time point: sample taken at primary tumor resection. Unsorted whole RNA of tumor, nontumor lung or frozen PBMC was sequenced. The sequence was obtained from a female donor with early-stage non-small cell lung cancer. Sequencing was performed on PBMCs, taken at surgery. The rearrangement uses TRBV2 and TRBJ1-1; no definite D call. Here the CDR3 reads CASSETPFRTSSTEAFF. The CDR3 region has the DNA TGTGCCAGCAGCGAAACCCCATTTAGGACCTCGAGCACTGAAGCTTTCTTT. Together with reference TRBV2 and TRBJ1-1, the CDR3 gives the full variable domain: EPEVTQTPSHQVTQMGQEVILRCVPISNHLYFYWYRQILGQKVEFLVSFYNNEISEKSEIFDDQFSVERPDGSNFTLKIRSTKLEDSAMYFCASSETPFRTSSTEAFFGQGTRLTVV.